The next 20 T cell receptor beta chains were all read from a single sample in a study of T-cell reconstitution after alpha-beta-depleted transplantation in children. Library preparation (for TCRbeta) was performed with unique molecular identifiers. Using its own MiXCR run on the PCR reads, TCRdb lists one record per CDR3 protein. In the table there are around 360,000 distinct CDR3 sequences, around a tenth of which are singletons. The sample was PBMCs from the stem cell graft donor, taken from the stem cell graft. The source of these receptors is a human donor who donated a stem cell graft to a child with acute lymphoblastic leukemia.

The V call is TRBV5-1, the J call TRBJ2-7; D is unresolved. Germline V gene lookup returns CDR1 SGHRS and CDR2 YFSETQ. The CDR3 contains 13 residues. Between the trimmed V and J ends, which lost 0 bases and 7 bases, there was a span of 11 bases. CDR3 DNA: TGCGCCAGCAGCTTGGTATTGAGTGATGAGCAGTACTTC. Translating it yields CASSLVLSDEQYF.

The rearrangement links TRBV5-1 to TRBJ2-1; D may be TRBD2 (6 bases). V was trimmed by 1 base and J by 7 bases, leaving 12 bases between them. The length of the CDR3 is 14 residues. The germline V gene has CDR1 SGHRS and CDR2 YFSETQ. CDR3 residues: CASSLTLGSNEQFF. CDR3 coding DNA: TGCGCCAGCAGCTTGACCCTCGGGAGTAATGAGCAGTTCTTC.

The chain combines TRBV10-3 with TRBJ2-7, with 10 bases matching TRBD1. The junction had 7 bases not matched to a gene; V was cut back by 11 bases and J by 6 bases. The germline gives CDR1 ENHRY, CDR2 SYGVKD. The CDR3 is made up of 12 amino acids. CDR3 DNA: TGTGCCGTGACCGGGACAGGGGCCGAGCAGTACTTC. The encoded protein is CAVTGTGAEQYF.

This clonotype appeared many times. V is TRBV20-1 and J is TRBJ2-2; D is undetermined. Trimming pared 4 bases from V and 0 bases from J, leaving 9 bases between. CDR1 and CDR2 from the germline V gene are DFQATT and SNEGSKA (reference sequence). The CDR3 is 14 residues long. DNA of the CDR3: TGCAGTGCTACCCGGGTGGCGAACACCGGGGAGCTGTTTTTT. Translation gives CSATRVANTGELFF.

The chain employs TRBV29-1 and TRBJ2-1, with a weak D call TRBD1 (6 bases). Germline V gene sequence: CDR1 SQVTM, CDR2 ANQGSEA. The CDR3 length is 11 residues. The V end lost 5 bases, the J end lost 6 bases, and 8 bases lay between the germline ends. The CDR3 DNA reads TGCAGCGTTTGGACAGCCAATGAGCAGTTCTTC. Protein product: CSVWTANEQFF.

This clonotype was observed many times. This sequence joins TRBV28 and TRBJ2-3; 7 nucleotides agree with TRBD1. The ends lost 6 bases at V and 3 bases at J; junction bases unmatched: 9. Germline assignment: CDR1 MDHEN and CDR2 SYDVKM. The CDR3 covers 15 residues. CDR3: CASSFLLQGTDTQYF. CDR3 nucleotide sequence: TGTGCCAGCAGCTTCCTGTTACAGGGGACAGATACGCAGTATTTT.

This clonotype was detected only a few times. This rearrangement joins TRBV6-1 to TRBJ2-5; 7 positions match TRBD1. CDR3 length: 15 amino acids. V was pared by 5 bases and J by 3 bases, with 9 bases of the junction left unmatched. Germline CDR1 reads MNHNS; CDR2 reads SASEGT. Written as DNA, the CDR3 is TGTGCCAGCAGTCGCTGGGACAGCGGCAAAGAGACCCAGTACTTC. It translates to CASSRWDSGKETQYF.

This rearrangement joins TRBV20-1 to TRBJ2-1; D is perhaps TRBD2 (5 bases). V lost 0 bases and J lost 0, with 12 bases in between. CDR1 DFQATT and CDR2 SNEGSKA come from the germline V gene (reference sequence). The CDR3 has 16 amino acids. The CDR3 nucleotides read TGCAGTGCTAGAGACCCTAGGGAGTTCTCCTACAATGAGCAGTTCTTC. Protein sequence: CSARDPREFSYNEQFF.

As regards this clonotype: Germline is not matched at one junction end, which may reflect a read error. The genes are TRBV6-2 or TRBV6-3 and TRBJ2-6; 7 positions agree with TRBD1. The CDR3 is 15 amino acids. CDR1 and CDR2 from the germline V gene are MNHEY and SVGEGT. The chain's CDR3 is CASSRQGSGANGLTF. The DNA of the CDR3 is TGTGCCAGCAGCCGACAGGGCTCTGGGGCCAACGGCCTGACTTTC.

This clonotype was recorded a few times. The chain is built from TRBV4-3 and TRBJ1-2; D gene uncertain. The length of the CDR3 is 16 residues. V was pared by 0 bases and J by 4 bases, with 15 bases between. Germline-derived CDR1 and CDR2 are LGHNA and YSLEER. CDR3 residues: CASSQDRVYGGYGYTF. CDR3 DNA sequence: TGCGCCAGCAGCCAAGATCGGGTTTATGGCGGCTATGGCTACACCTTC.

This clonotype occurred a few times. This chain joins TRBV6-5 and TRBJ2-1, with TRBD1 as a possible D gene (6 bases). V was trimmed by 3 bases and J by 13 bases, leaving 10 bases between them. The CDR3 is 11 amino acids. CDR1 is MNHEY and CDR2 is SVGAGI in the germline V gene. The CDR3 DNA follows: TGTGCCAGCAGTTATGGACAGCTTCAGTTCTTC. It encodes CASSYGQLQFF.

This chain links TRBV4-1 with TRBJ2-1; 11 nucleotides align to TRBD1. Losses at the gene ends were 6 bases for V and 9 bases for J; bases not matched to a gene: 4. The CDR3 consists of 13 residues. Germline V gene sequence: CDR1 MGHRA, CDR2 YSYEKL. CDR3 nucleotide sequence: TGCGCCAGCAGAGGGACAGGGGGAATTGAGCAGTTCTTC. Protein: CASRGTGGIEQFF.

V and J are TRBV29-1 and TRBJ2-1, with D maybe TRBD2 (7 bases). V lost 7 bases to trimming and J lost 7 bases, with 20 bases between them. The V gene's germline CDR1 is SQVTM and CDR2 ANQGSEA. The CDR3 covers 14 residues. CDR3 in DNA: TGCAGCGCCCTGTCCGGGGGGCTGTATAATGAGCAGTTCTTC. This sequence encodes CSALSGGLYNEQFF.

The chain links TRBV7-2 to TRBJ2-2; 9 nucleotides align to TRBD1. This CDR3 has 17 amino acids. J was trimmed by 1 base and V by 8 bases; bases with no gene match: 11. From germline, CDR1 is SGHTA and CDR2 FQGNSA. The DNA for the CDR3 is TGTGCCAGCGCCTATATGTGGGGACAGGGGAACACCGGGGAGCTGTTTTTT. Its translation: CASAYMWGQGNTGELFF.

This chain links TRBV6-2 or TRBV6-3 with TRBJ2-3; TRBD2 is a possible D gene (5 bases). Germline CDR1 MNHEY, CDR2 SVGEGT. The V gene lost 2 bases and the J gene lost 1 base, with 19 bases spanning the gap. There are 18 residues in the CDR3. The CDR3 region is CASSYESGSGGGTDTQYF. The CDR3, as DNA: TGTGCCAGCAGTTACGAGTCTGGGAGTGGAGGCGGCACAGATACGCAGTATTTT.

In DNA form, the CDR3 reads TGTGCCAGCAGTGAGACTCCTAACTATGGCTACACCTTC. It is translated as CASSETPNYGYTF. The rearrangement links TRBV6-4 to TRBJ1-2, with unresolved D. V lost 3 bases, J lost 0 bases, and 5 bases lay in between. This CDR3 comprises 13 residues. Germline V gene data show CDR1 as MRHNA and CDR2 as SNTAGT.

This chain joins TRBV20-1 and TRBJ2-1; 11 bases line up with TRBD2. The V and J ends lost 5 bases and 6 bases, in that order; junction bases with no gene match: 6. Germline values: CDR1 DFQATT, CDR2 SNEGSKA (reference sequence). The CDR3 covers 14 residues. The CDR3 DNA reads TGCAGTGCTGATACTAGCGGGAGTATCAATGAGCAGTTCTTC. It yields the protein CSADTSGSINEQFF.

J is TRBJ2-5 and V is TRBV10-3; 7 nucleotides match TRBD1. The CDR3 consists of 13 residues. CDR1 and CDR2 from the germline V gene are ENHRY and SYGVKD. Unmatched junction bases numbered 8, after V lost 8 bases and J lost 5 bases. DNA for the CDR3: TGTGCCATCGCCCGGGACAGTCAGGAGACCCAGTACTTC. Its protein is CAIARDSQETQYF.

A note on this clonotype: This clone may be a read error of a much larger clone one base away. The CDR3 bases are TGTGCCACTCAACGAGCAAACTATGGCTACACCTTC. Translation gives CATQRANYGYTF. This chain uses TRBV28 with TRBJ1-2; D not resolved. The CDR3 has 12 amino acids. Germline V lookup: CDR1 MDHEN, CDR2 SYDVKM. Trimming took off 10 bases at V and 2 bases at J, with 11 bases between the two ends.

CDR3 DNA sequence: TGTGCCACCAAGATCTCGTCCGGGTCTTACTACGAGCAGTACTTC. It codes for CATKISSGSYYEQYF. The chain carries TRBV7-2 and TRBJ2-7; D uncertain. Trimming left V 10 bases short and J 3 bases short, with 22 bases between. CDR3 length: 15 residues. Germline CDR1 SGHTA, CDR2 FQGNSA.